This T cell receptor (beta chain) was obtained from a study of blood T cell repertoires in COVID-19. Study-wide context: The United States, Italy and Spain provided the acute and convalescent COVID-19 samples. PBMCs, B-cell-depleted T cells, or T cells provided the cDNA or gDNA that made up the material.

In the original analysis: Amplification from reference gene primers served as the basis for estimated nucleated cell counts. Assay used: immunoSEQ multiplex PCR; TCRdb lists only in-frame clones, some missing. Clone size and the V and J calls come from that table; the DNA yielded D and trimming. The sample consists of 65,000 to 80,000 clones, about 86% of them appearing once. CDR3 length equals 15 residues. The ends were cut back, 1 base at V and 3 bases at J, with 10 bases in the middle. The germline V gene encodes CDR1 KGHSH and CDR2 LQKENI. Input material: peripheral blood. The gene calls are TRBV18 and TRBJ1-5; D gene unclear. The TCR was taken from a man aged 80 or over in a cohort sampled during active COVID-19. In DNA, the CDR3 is TGTGCCAGCTCACCACTTACGGGTTCCAATCAGCCCCAGCATTTT. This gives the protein CASSPLTGSNQPQHF.